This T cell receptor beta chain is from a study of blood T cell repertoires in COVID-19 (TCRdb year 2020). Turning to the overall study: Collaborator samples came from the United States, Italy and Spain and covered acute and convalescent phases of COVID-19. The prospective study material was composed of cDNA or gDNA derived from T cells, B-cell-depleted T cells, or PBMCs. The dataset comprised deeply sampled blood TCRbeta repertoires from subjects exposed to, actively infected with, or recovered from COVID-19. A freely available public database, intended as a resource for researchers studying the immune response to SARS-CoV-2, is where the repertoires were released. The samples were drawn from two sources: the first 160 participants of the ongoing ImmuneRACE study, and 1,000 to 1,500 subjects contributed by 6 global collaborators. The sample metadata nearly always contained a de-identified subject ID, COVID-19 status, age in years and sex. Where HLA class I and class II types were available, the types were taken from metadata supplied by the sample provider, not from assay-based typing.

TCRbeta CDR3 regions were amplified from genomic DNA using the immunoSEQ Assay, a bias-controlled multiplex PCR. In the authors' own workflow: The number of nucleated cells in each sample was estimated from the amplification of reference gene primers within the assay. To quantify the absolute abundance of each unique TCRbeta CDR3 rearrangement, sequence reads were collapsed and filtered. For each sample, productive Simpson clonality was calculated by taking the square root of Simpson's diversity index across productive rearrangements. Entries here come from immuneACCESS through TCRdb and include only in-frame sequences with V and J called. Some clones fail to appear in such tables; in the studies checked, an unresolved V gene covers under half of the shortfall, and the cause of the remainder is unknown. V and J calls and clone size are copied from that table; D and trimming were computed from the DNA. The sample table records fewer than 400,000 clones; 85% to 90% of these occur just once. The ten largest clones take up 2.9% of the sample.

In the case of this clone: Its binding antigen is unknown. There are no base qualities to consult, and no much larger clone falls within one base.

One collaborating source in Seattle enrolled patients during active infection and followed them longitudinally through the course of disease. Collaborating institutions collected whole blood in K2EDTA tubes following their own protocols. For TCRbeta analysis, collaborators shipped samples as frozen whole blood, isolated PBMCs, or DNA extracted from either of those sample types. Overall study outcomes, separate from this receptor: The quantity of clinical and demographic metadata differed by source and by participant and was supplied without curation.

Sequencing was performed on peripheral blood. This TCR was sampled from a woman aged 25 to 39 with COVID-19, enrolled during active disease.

The CDR3 loop reads CASSLPSGTPHEQFF. The sequenced DNA: TGCGCCAGCAGCTTGCCCAGCGGGACACCTCATGAGCAGTTCTTC. The sequence links TRBV5-1 to TRBJ2-1; tentative D gene TRBD2, with 7 bases matching. The CDR3 sequence holds 15 residues, the cysteine and phenylalanine included. The sequence is cut down to CDR3 DNA, 45 bases in frame from base 1. The germline V gene sets CDR1 to SGHRS and CDR2 to YFSETQ. V is cut by 1 base and J by 8 bases, and the space between the germline ends is 16 bases.